This T cell receptor beta chain was identified in a study of blood T cell repertoires in COVID-19 (dated by TCRdb to 2019 to 2021). Regarding the research as a whole: Collaborator samples came from the United States, Italy and Spain and covered acute and convalescent phases of COVID-19. The material from the prospective study consisted of cDNA or gDNA derived from T cells, B-cell-depleted T cells, or PBMCs. Deeply sampled blood TCRbeta repertoires from subjects exposed to, actively infected with, or recovered from COVID-19 were included in the dataset. The repertoires were released in a freely available public database meant as a resource for research on the immune response to SARS-CoV-2. Samples came from the ongoing ImmuneRACE study (first 160 participants) plus 1,254 subjects from 6 global collaborators. Nearly every sample came with metadata listing a de-identified subject ID, COVID-19 status, age in years and sex. Where HLA class I and class II types were available, the types were taken from metadata supplied by the sample provider, not from assay-based typing. Summary of the overall study and its limitations: The amount of clinical and demographic metadata varied by source and participant and was provided uncurated.

In regard to this clone: This receptor's antigen is unknown. Per-base qualities were not stored, and no clone one base away is much larger.

V ends up 1 base short and J 4 bases short, with an unmatched junction base count of 12. Based on the germline V gene, the CDR1 and CDR2 sequences are SGHAT and FQNNGV. The CDR3 starts with the cysteine, ends with the phenylalanine, and has 19 residues. The only DNA kept is the CDR3, 57 bases in frame from the first base. Whole blood was collected in K2EDTA tubes by collaborating institutions according to the institutions' own protocols. For TCRbeta analysis, collaborators shipped samples in one of three forms: frozen whole blood, isolated PBMCs, or DNA extracted from either of those sample types. The immunoSEQ Assay, a bias-controlled multiplex PCR, was used to amplify TCRbeta CDR3 regions from genomic DNA. Per the authors' processing: Nucleated cell counts per sample were estimated from amplification of reference gene primers within the assay. Sequence reads were collapsed and filtered to measure the absolute abundance of every unique TCRbeta CDR3 rearrangement. Productive Simpson clonality was computed per sample as the square root of Simpson's diversity index over productive rearrangements. Drawn from immuneACCESS, this table holds only the in-frame rearrangements with V and J called that TCRdb kept. Clones are partly lost; checked studies trace under half to an unresolved V gene and leave the rest unexplained. For V, J and clone size, that table is used; D and trimming come from the DNA. The sample records roughly 190,000 clones, 80% to 85% of which are singletons. Roughly 6.6% of the sample belongs to the ten largest clones.

This receptor chain uses TRBV11-2 and TRBJ2-3, with 12 bases aligning to TRBD2. This TCR was recovered from a woman between 35 and 50 years old with acute or convalescent COVID-19. Material for sequencing was peripheral blood. The CDR3: CASSLGRGSSGGVADTQYF. The DNA reads as follows: TGTGCCAGCAGCTTAGGCAGGGGATCTAGCGGGGGGGTGGCAGATACGCAGTATTTT.